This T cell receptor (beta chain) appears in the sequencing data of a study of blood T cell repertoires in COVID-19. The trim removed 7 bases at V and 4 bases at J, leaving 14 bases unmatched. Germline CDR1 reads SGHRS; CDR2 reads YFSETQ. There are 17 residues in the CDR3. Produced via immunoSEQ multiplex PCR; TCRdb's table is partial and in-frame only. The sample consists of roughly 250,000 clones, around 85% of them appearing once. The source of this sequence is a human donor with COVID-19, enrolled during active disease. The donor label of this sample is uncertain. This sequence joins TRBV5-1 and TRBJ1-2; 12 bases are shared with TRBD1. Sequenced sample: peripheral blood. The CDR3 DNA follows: TGCGCCAGCTTCGCTCGATCGGGGACAGGGGGCATCTATGGCTACACCTTC. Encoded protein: CASFARSGTGGIYGYTF.